This T cell receptor (beta chain) was captured by sequencing in a study of blood T cells in healthy people across ages (dated by TCRdb to between 2014 and 2017). Some background on the complete study: In model experiments, template switching captured roughly one uniquely barcoded TCR beta cDNA molecule for every two T cells. The study measured age-related changes in TCR beta repertoire diversity using deep sequencing normalized with unique cDNA molecular identifiers. The donors were split into four age groups: young (average around 15 years), middle-aged (roughly 40), aged (over 55) and long-lived (roughly 80). Donors of different ages were randomly distributed across sequencing lanes to avoid experimental bias. For two donors (one aged 18 to 29 and one aged 80 or older), the study analyzed two additional independent replicas of 1 million unique cDNA reads from the same blood draw. Points the paper makes about the study in general: As age increased, observed TCR beta diversity per million T cells dropped in a roughly linear way, and a significant reduction was already evident by age roughly 36. Compared with the aged group, the long-lived group had more naive CD4+ T cells, fewer expanded clones and increased TCR diversity, a pattern suggesting age selection. Observed TCR beta diversity correlated strongly with the percentage of naive T cells measured by flow cytometry. Estimates of total diversity based on one million sequenced T cells were considered lower bounds and underestimates. Donor CMV infection status was unknown, potentially confounding age-related changes in expanded clonotypes. Conclusive comparison of naive and antigen-experienced compartments was prevented by the profiling of bulk unsorted PBMCs.

Note on this clonotype: Its specific antigen is unknown. The record has no base qualities; no much larger clone is one base away.

The method was 5' RACE. The instrument given in TCRdb is Illumina HiSeq 2500. A second 7 to 11 cycle PCR used a sample-barcoded 5' primer and a J-beta primer mix. Each TCR beta cDNA molecule received a unique molecular identifier from a template-switch 5' adaptor carrying 12 random nucleotides. Each sample yielded at least 3 million CDR3-containing paired-end reads. First-strand cDNA was synthesized from all RNA with the Mint cDNA synthesis kit, primed by a TRBC-specific oligonucleotide. All cDNA was treated with uracil-DNA glycosylase and then went through a first 18-cycle PCR with the universal primers M1SS and BC2_uni_R. The study's own analysis went as follows. Normalization of each sample was performed by random selection of 1 million high-quality reads, each carrying a distinct molecular identifier. Instead of being binned into consensus sequences, reads with shared molecular identifiers were discarded. MiTCR, set to a Q25 quality threshold and the strictest error-elimination algorithm, was used for CDR3 identification, clonotype clustering and error correction. Lower-bound total TCR beta diversity was estimated with a nonparametric unseen species model using Euler transformation. TCRdb cleaned the public reads at Q25 with fastp, built clones with MiXCR and kept in-frame beta chains. Identical CDR3 protein sequences are pooled into one entry, listed with their most common genes and DNA. What appears here as the V and J calls and clone size reflects TCRdb's work, not the paper's. The sample records 1.2 million to 1.5 million distinct CDR3 sequences, roughly 45% of which are singletons. The ten top clones hold 7% to 9.5% of the sample.

Systemically healthy Caucasian individuals from Russia, roughly 40 in total and aged about 6 to 90 years, were included as donors. Each donor gave about 9.8 milliliters of peripheral blood, drawn into EDTA-treated Vacutainer tubes. PBMCs were isolated by Ficoll-Paque density-gradient centrifugation, with at least 6.5 million obtained per sample. Trizol reagent was used to extract total RNA from PBMCs, with at least 5 micrograms per sample. The percentages of naive CD45RAhigh/CD27high T cells were determined by flow cytometry on a PBMC aliquot from every donor. CDR1 MNHNS and CDR2 SASEGT are derived from the germline V gene. Between the V and J ends, shortened by 6 bases and 1 base respectively, the junction contains 18 bases. From the cysteine through the phenylalanine, the CDR3 covers 16 amino acids. Only the CDR3 portion is preserved as DNA: 48 bases, with reading frame beginning at the first base.

The sequence is built from TRBV6-1 and TRBJ1-1; the D segment cannot be called with confidence. Material: blood. The clonotype was recovered from a woman in her late teens or twenties in good health. The CDR3 corresponds to CASSSTRRGTNTEAFF. The DNA sequence reads TGTGCCAGCAGCTCCACGCGGCGGGGAACGAACACTGAAGCTTTCTTT.